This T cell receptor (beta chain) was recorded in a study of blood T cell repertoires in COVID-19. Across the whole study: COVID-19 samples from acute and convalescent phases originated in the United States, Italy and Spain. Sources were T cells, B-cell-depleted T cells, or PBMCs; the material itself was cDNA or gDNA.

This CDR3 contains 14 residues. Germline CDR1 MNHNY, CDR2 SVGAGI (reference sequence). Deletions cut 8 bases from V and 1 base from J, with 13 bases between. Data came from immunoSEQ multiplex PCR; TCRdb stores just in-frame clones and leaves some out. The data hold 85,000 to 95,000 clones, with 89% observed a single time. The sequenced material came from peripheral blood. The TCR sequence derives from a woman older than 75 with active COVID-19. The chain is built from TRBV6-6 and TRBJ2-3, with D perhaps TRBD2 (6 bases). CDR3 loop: CASRRGIGTDTQYF. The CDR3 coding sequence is TGTGCCAGCCGCCGGGGGATCGGCACAGATACGCAGTATTTT.